The 22 T cell receptor beta chains given below trace back to one sample, sequenced in a study of coeliac disease. Profiled with immunoSEQ multiplex PCR; TCRdb holds only in-frame clones, not every one. The data show about 3,000 clones, 50% to 65% seen once. The sequenced sample was lymphocytes from the gut lamina propria. These receptor sequences come from a woman between 50 and 59 years old without celiac disease.

This chain joins TRBV7-2 and TRBJ1-1, with TRBD1 as a possible D gene (6 bases). The CDR3 runs 14 residues. The ends were cut back, 6 bases at V and 1 base at J, with 12 bases in the middle. Germline values: CDR1 SGHTA, CDR2 FQGNSA. This CDR3 reads CASRTTGPNTEAFF. CDR3 DNA sequence: TGTGCCAGCAGAACCACAGGGCCGAACACTGAAGCTTTCTTT.

By proportion, this clone is medium-sized. The chain employs TRBV6-5 and TRBJ2-7; D is perhaps TRBD1 (5 bases). This CDR3 spans 15 amino acids. V shed 0 bases and J shed 2 bases, with 11 bases lying between them. The germline V gene has CDR1 MNHEY and CDR2 SVGAGI. In nucleotides, the CDR3 is TGTGCCAGCAGTTACTCCGAGACAGAGACCTACGAGCAGTACTTC. Its protein product is CASSYSETETYEQYF.

The chain uses TRBV27 and TRBJ1-5; TRBD1 is a possible D gene (5 bases). There are 17 residues in the CDR3. V was cut by 6 bases and J by 6 bases, with 24 bases left in between. Per the germline V gene, CDR1 is MNHEY and CDR2 is SMNVEV (reference sequence). The CDR3 DNA is TGTGCCAGCAGCTCCTGGGCTTCATACAGGCTCGGTCAGCCCCAGCATTTT. This sequence encodes CASSSWASYRLGQPQHF.

The rearrangement uses TRBV5-1 and TRBJ1-1; 12 bases agree with TRBD1. The CDR3 contains 17 residues. The V segment lost 5 bases and the J segment 4 bases; nucleotides outside the gene matches: 12. The germline CDR1 and CDR2 sequences are SGHRS and YFSETQ. CDR3 region: CASSPTGTGGWGTEAFF. The CDR3 region has the DNA TGCGCCAGCAGTCCCACCGGGACAGGGGGCTGGGGCACTGAAGCTTTCTTT.

The genes are TRBV12-5 and TRBJ1-1, with D perhaps matching TRBD1 (6 bases). The CDR3 is made up of 16 amino acids. The V end lost 6 bases, the J end lost 2 bases, and 19 bases lay between the germline ends. The germline V gene encodes CDR1 LGHNT and CDR2 FRNRAP. CDR3 region: CASGTPSQGGNTEAFF. The DNA for the CDR3 is TGTGCTAGTGGAACTCCCTCACAGGGTGGAAACACTGAAGCTTTCTTT.

To note about this clone: Other DNA sequences in the same sample also yield this CDR3. The V and J genes are TRBV2 and TRBJ2-1; D possibly corresponds to TRBD2 (7 bases). V lost 6 bases and J lost 5, with 11 bases in between. The length of the CDR3 is 13 residues. Germline CDR1 SNHLY, CDR2 FYNNEI. Here the CDR3 reads CASRRGGNNEQFF. The CDR3 nucleotides read TGTGCCAGCAGGAGGGGGGGTAACAATGAGCAGTTCTTC.

The chain couples TRBV7-2 to TRBJ2-5; a weak D match, TRBD2 (7 bases). Trimming left V 4 bases short and J 4 bases short, with 19 bases between. Germline CDR1 is SGHTA and CDR2 is FQGNSA. The CDR3 length is 16 residues. Here the CDR3 reads CASSSQATRGGETQYF. The DNA of the CDR3 is TGTGCCAGCAGCTCTCAGGCTACTAGGGGGGGAGAGACCCAGTACTTC.

A few counts support this clone. This chain joins TRBV11-2 and TRBJ2-2; D gene unclear. The V gene's germline CDR1 is SGHAT and CDR2 FQNNGV. Trimming stripped 4 bases from V and 2 bases from J, with 2 bases between. The CDR3 runs 12 residues. The CDR3 sequence: CASSSNTGELFF. CDR3 DNA sequence: TGTGCCAGCAGCTCTAACACCGGGGAGCTGTTTTTT. Based on the CDR3 plus reference TRBV11-2 and TRBJ2-2, the full variable domain is EAGVAQSPRYKIIEKRQSVAFWCNPISGHATLYWYQQILGQGPKLLIQFQNNGVVDDSQLPKDRFSAERLKGVDSTLKIQPAKLEDSAVYLCASSSNTGELFFGEGSRLTVL.

This chain links TRBV19 with TRBJ1-1; TRBD1 matches at 7 bases. The CDR3 covers 13 residues. Germline-derived CDR1 and CDR2 are LNHDA and SQIVND (reference sequence). Unmatched junction bases numbered 7, after V lost 8 bases and J lost 4 bases. CDR3 in DNA: TGTGCCAGTTTTTACAGGGGAGGCACTGAAGCTTTCTTT. It is translated as CASFYRGGTEAFF.

The chain joins TRBV27 to TRBJ2-6; D remains unclear. The CDR3 covers 15 residues. V was shortened by 6 bases and J by 0 bases, with 9 bases between the two germline ends. Looked up from germline, CDR1 is MNHEY and CDR2 is SMNVEV (reference sequence). CDR3 nucleotides: TGTGCCAGCAGCTCCCCCCGCTCTGGGGCCAACGTCCTGACTTTC. This sequence encodes CASSSPRSGANVLTF.

The gene calls are TRBV4-2 and TRBJ2-3, with 7 bases lining up with TRBD2. The CDR3 consists of 18 residues. The V and J ends lost 0 bases and 0 bases, in that order; junction bases with no gene match: 9. Germline lookup yields CDR1 LGHNA and CDR2 YNFKEQ. The CDR3 nucleotides read TGTGCCAGCAGCCAAGATGCCCGGAGGCGGGGGAGCACAGATACGCAGTATTTT. Protein product: CASSQDARRRGSTDTQYF.

The chain joins TRBV19 to TRBJ1-5, with 7 bases that match TRBD1. The V and J ends lost 6 bases and 4 bases, in that order; junction bases with no gene match: 3. The germline CDR1 and CDR2 sequences are LNHDA and SQIVND (reference sequence). The CDR3 contains 13 residues. The DNA for the CDR3 is TGTGCCAGTAGGGACAGGTTGAATCAGCCCCAGCATTTT. It translates to CASRDRLNQPQHF.

This clone has a handful of counts. This chain links TRBV15 with TRBJ2-6; TRBD1 agrees at 7 bases. The CDR3 is 17 amino acids. The V gene end was trimmed by 6 bases and the J gene end by 0 bases; junction bases not matched to a gene: 8. Germline values: CDR1 LNHNV, CDR2 YYDKDF (reference sequence). CDR3 sequence: CATSQGTASSGANVLTF. The DNA for the CDR3 is TGTGCCACCAGTCAGGGGACAGCAAGCTCTGGGGCCAACGTCCTGACTTTC.

CDR3 bases: TGTGCCAGCAGGAACAGCCACACCGGGGAGCTGTTTTTT. Translated: CASRNSHTGELFF. The V gene is TRBV25-1, the J gene TRBJ2-2; D gene ambiguous. CDR1 is MGHDK, CDR2 SYGVNS, per germline. This CDR3 spans 13 amino acids. V was clipped by 6 bases and J by 3 bases, with 8 bases between them.

The chain is built from TRBV5-1 and TRBJ2-5; 7 bases agree with TRBD1. J gave up 4 bases and V 0 bases, and 3 bases lay outside the gene matches. The CDR3 sequence is 14 residues long. Germline loops: CDR1 SGHRS, CDR2 YFSETQ. CDR3 in amino acids: CASSLGQGLETQYF. The CDR3 DNA reads as TGCGCCAGCAGCTTGGGACAGGGATTAGAGACCCAGTACTTC.

This chain links TRBV7-2 with TRBJ2-7; no definite D call. The germline V gene encodes CDR1 SGHTA and CDR2 FQGNSA. This CDR3 spans 13 amino acids. With 5 bases removed from V and 5 bases from J, the gap between germline ends came to 13 bases. The CDR3 reads CASSIRVSDEQYF. For the CDR3, the DNA is TGTGCCAGCAGCATTCGGGTATCTGACGAGCAGTACTTC.

This clone occurred a few times. This chain uses TRBV5-4 with TRBJ1-1; weak D call: TRBD1 (6 bases). CDR1 SGHNT and CDR2 YYREEE come from the germline V gene (reference sequence). Between the trimmed V and J ends, which lost 0 bases and 3 bases, there was a span of 9 bases. The CDR3 is 14 amino acids. CDR3 sequence (DNA): TGTGCCAGCAGCTTGGGACAGGCGTACACTGAAGCTTTCTTT. Amino acids: CASSLGQAYTEAFF.

The chain has TRBV18 and TRBJ2-5; 11 bases are shared with TRBD2. CDR3 size: 16 residues. Trimming took 6 bases from V and 1 from J; bases not matched to a gene: 7. The germline gives CDR1 KGHSH, CDR2 LQKENI. The CDR3 reads CASSGRGTSGQETQYF. The CDR3 DNA follows: TGTGCCAGCTCCGGACGCGGGACTAGCGGCCAAGAGACCCAGTACTTC.

This rearrangement joins TRBV5-6 to TRBJ2-7; 11 nucleotides line up with TRBD1. Trimming removed 5 bases from V and 2 bases from J; junction bases left unmatched: 3. The CDR3 is 14 residues long. Germline values: CDR1 SGHDT, CDR2 YYEEEE. CDR3 sequence reads: CASSWGQGAYEQYF. The CDR3 coding sequence is TGTGCCAGCAGTTGGGGACAGGGGGCCTACGAGCAGTACTTC. Looking up the rest from reference TRBV5-6 and TRBJ2-7 gives the full variable domain: DAGVTQSPTHLIKTRGQQVTLRCSPKSGHDTVSWYQQALGQGPQFIFQYYEEEERQRGNFPDRFSGHQFPNYSSELNVNALLLGDSALYLCASSWGQGAYEQYFGPGTRLTVT.

This clone is medium-sized by share. The chain combines TRBV6-6 with TRBJ1-1, with TRBD1 matching 7 bases. CDR1 and CDR2 (germline): MNHNY, SVGAGI (reference sequence). V dropped 7 bases and J dropped 4; count of bases not matched to a gene: 3. There are 12 residues in the CDR3. CDR3 sequence: CASIGDSTEAFF. CDR3 nucleotide sequence: TGTGCCAGCATAGGGGACAGCACTGAAGCTTTCTTT.

The rearrangement joins TRBV6-5 to TRBJ2-1; 9 nucleotides match TRBD2. CDR3 length: 16 amino acids. The V segment lost 6 bases and the J segment 6 bases; nucleotides outside the gene matches: 12. Germline-derived CDR1 and CDR2 are MNHEY and SVGAGI. The CDR3 is CASSYGGASGVNEQFF. In nucleotides, the CDR3 is TGTGCCAGCAGCTACGGGGGGGCTAGCGGGGTCAATGAGCAGTTCTTC.

The V gene is TRBV2, the J gene TRBJ1-6; D might be TRBD1 (5 bases). V shed 4 bases and J shed 10 bases, with 14 bases lying between them. The CDR3 has 14 amino acids. Germline CDR1 is SNHLY and CDR2 is FYNNEI. CDR3 protein: CASSGGEAGSPLHF. CDR3 nucleotides: TGTGCCAGCAGTGGAGGGGAGGCAGGGTCACCCCTCCACTTT.